The rows below give T cell receptor beta chains drawn from one sample of a study of blood T cells in healthy people across ages. TCRdb used MiXCR to reprocess the 5' RACE reads, holding one entry per CDR3 protein. The profile shows about 1.4 million distinct CDR3 sequences, approximately 59% of them singletons. Sample: blood. Receptors originate from a man in his late teens or twenties in good health. Each CDR3 is given with its conserved first and last residue. Fields, in order: clone size, D gene, V gene, J gene, CDR3 DNA, CDR3 protein. A D gene is named only where the DNA matches it firmly. Size is omitted from some rows. Given values are once, few, many or a class for expanded clones.

size: few; D: TRBD1; V: TRBV4-3; J: TRBJ2-1; DNA: TGCGCCAGCAGCCAAGATTCACGTCGGACAGGGGAGTTGTGCGAGCAGTTCTTC; CDR3: CASSQDSRRTGELCEQFF
size: NA; D: NA; V: TRBV4-3; J: TRBJ2-5; DNA: TGCGCCAGCAGCCAAGGAAGGAGACACTCCCCAAGGGAGACCCAGTACTTC; CDR3: CASSQGRRHSPRETQYF
size: once; D: NA; V: TRBV3-1; J: TRBJ2-1; DNA: TGTGCCAGCATTGGGGTAGTCAGGAATGAGCAGTTCTTC; CDR3: CASIGVVRNEQFF
size: few; D: NA; V: TRBV5-1; J: TRBJ2-5; DNA: TGCGCCAGCAGCTTACAGGGAGTGCAAGAGACCCAGTACTTC; CDR3: CASSLQGVQETQYF
size: NA; D: NA; V: TRBV30; J: TRBJ2-7; DNA: TGTGCCTGGATGGATGACGGAGACTCCTACGAGCAGTACTTC; CDR3: CAWMDDGDSYEQYF
size: NA; D: TRBD1; V: TRBV29-1; J: TRBJ2-7; DNA: TGCAGCGTTCGACAGGGCAACTCTTACGAGCAGTACTTC; CDR3: CSVRQGNSYEQYF
size: NA; D: NA; V: TRBV7-9; J: TRBJ2-5; DNA: TGTGCCAGCAGCTTAGTGTTCGGTCCCCAAGAGACCCAGTACTTC; CDR3: CASSLVFGPQETQYF
size: NA; D: NA; V: TRBV20-1; J: TRBJ2-7; DNA: TGCAGTGCTAGACAAGCTTTCTACGAGCAGTACTTC; CDR3: CSARQAFYEQYF
size: NA; D: TRBD1; V: TRBV6-1; J: TRBJ2-1; DNA: TGTGCCAGCAGTATTGATGGCGACAGGGGGCTTTGGGGTGAGCAGTTCTTC; CDR3: CASSIDGDRGLWGEQFF
size: once; D: TRBD1; V: TRBV6-6; J: TRBJ1-2; DNA: TGTGCCAGCAGAGGGACAGTCGCTGGCTACACCTTC; CDR3: CASRGTVAGYTF
size: few; D: NA; V: TRBV6-2/TRBV6-3; J: TRBJ2-3; DNA: TGTGCCAGCCGCGGAGCGGCTAGGGTAAAGTATTTT; CDR3: CASRGAARVKYF
size: few; D: NA; V: TRBV7-8; J: TRBJ2-7; DNA: TGTGCCAGCAGCCTGACAGAGATATCCTACGAGCAGTACTTC; CDR3: CASSLTEISYEQYF
size: few; D: NA; V: TRBV25-1; J: TRBJ2-1; DNA: TGTGCCAGCAGTGAACGGGCGGGTGAGCAGTTCTTC; CDR3: CASSERAGEQFF
size: NA; D: NA; V: TRBV6-6; J: TRBJ2-7; DNA: TGTGCCAGCAGTGTCGGGGACTTAATCGCCTACGAGCAGTACTTC; CDR3: CASSVGDLIAYEQYF
size: few; D: NA; V: TRBV29-1; J: TRBJ2-5; DNA: TGCAGCGTTTGTCCCGTTAGGGAGGAGACCCAGTACTTC; CDR3: CSVCPVREETQYF
size: few; D: TRBD2; V: TRBV29-1; J: TRBJ2-7; DNA: TGCAGTGTCGGGGAGGGGCCTTCCTACGAGCAGTACTTC; CDR3: CSVGEGPSYEQYF
size: NA; D: NA; V: TRBV4-1; J: TRBJ1-1; DNA: TGCGCCAGCAGCCCGGGGGACGGCAGCATGAACACTGAAGCTTTCTTT; CDR3: CASSPGDGSMNTEAFF
size: NA; D: NA; V: TRBV7-9; J: TRBJ2-7; DNA: TGTGCCAGCAGCGCGACTGGACAGTTCAACGAGCAGTACTTC; CDR3: CASSATGQFNEQYF
size: NA; D: TRBD1; V: TRBV4-3; J: TRBJ1-6; DNA: TGCGCCAGCAGCCAAGACGACAGGGGAGGGCATTCACCCCTCCACTTT; CDR3: CASSQDDRGGHSPLHF
size: NA; D: NA; V: TRBV7-2; J: TRBJ2-1; DNA: TGTGCCAGCAGCTTAGAATGGGTCGGTGAGCAGTTCTTC; CDR3: CASSLEWVGEQFF
size: once; D: NA; V: TRBV10-2; J: TRBJ1-4; DNA: TGCGCCAGCAGTGAGGCCAGTAAGAATGAAAAACTGTTTTTT; CDR3: CASSEASKNEKLFF
size: once; D: NA; V: TRBV20-1; J: TRBJ2-5; DNA: TGCAGTGCTGGACGGACTCTTACACCCCTTCTTGAGCAGTACTTC; CDR3: CSAGRTLTPLLEQYF
size: NA; D: NA; V: TRBV5-1; J: TRBJ2-3; DNA: TGCGCCAGCAGGGTTCGCACGGGACACTATACGCAGTATTTT; CDR3: CASRVRTGHYTQYF
size: NA; D: NA; V: TRBV7-9; J: TRBJ2-5; DNA: TGTGCCAGCAGCTTAGTGGGGGTCAGGAGCAACCAAGAGACCCAGTACTTC; CDR3: CASSLVGVRSNQETQYF